This section outlines one T cell receptor beta chain sequence together with its context. Antigen unknown. The sample belongs to a study of cytomegalovirus exposure and HLA in healthy donors. The overall study: Per a later analysis, the approximately 600 first-cohort and some 110 validation repertoires shared one platform. Notes on the study in general: Rare sequences made up most TCRs, while some public TCRs were found in many donors.

Germline CDR1 and CDR2: SGHNT and YYREEE (reference sequence). V lost 4 bases and J lost 0, with 11 bases in between. This CDR3 contains 15 residues. Method: immunoSEQ multiplex PCR; TCRdb's copy keeps in-frame clones and lacks some. The profile shows fewer than 150,000 clones, roughly 88% of them singletons. The chain is built from TRBV5-4 and TRBJ1-3; tentatively, D is TRBD1 (6 bases). Sequences were obtained from PBMCs. This TCR derives from a man aged 18 to 35 in good health and CMV-seronegative. In DNA form, the CDR3 reads TGTGCCAGCAGCGGGGCGGACAGCTCTGGAAACACCATATATTTT. Translating it yields CASSGADSSGNTIYF.